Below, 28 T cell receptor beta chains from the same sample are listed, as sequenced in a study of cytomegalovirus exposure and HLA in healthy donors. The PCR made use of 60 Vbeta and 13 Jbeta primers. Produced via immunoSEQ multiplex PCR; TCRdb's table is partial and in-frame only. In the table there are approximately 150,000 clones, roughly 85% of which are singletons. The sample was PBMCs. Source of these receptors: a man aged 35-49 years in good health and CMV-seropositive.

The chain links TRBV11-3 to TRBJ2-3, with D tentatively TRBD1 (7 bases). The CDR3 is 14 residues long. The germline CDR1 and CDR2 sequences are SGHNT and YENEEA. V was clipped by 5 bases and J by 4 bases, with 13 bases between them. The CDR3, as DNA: TGTGCCAGCAGCCGGGGGACAGAAGCAGATACGCAGTATTTT. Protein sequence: CASSRGTEADTQYF. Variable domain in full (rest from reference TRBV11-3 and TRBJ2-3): EAGVVQSPRYKIIEKKQPVAFWCNPISGHNTLYWYLQNLGQGPELLIRYENEEAVDDSQLPKDRFSAERLKGVDSTLKIQPAELGDSAVYLCASSRGTEADTQYFGPGTRLTVL.

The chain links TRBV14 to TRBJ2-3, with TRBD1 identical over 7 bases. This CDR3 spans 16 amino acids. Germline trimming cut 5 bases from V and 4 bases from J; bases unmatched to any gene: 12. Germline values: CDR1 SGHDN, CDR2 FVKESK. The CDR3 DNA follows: TGTGCCAGCAGCAGACTGGGGCAGGGGGTATCAGATACGCAGTATTTT. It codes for CASSRLGQGVSDTQYF.

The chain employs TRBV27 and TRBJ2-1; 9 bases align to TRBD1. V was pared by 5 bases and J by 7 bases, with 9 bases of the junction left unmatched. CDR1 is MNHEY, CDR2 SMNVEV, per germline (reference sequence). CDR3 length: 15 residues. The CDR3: CASSPRDRAGNEQFF. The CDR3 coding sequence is TGTGCCAGCAGTCCCCGGGACAGGGCTGGGAATGAGCAGTTCTTC.

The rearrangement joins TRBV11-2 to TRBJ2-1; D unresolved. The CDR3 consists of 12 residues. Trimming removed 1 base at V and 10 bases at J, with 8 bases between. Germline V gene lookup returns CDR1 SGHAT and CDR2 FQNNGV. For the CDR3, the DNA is TGTGCCAGCAGCTTAGGTACAGCAGAGCAGTTCTTC. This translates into CASSLGTAEQFF.

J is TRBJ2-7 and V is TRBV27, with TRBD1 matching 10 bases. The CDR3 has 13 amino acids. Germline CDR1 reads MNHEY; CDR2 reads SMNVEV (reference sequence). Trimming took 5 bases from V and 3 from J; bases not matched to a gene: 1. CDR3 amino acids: CASSRDRGYEQYF. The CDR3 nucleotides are TGTGCCAGCAGTCGGGACAGGGGCTACGAGCAGTACTTC.

CDR3 nucleotides: TGTGCCAGTAGTACCGTATCGCCGGGGGGCGAGCAGTACTTC. This encodes CASSTVSPGGEQYF. V usage is TRBV19 and J usage is TRBJ2-7; 7 bases fit TRBD2. The J segment lost 6 bases and the V segment lost 4 bases, leaving 9 bases of the junction unmatched. Germline V gene sequence: CDR1 LNHDA, CDR2 SQIVND (reference sequence). CDR3 length equals 14 residues.

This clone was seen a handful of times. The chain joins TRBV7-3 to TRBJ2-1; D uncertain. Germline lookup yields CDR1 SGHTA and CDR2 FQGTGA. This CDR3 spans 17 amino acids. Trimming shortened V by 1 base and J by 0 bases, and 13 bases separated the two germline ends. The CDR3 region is CASSLNPPSSSYNEQFF. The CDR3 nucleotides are TGTGCCAGCAGCTTAAATCCGCCTTCGAGCTCCTACAATGAGCAGTTCTTC.

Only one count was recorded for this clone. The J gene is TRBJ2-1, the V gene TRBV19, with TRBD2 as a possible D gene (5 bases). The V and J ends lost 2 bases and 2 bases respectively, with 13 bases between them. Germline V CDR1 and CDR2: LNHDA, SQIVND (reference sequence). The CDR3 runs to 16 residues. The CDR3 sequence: CASSIIGLSTYNEQFF. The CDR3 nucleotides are TGTGCCAGTAGTATAATCGGACTCTCTACCTACAATGAGCAGTTCTTC.

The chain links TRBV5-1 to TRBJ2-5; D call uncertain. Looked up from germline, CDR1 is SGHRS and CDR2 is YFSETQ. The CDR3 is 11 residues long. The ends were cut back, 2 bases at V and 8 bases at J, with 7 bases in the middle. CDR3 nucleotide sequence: TGCGCCAGCAGCTTCGGTCGAACCCAGTACTTC. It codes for CASSFGRTQYF.

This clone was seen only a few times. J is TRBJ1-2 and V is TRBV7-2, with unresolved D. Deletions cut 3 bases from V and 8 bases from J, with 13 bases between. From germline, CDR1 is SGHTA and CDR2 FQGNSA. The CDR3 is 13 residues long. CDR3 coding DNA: TGTGCCAGCAGCTTCCACGCGGGGTACGGCTACACCTTC. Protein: CASSFHAGYGYTF.

CDR3 DNA: TGTGCCAGCAGTGGAGGGACAGGGCTGTCCACCGGGGAGCTGTTTTTT. Its protein is CASSGGTGLSTGELFF. The rearrangement joins TRBV6-1 to TRBJ2-2, with 9 bases lining up with TRBD1. The CDR3 covers 16 residues. Germline CDR1 and CDR2: MNHNS and SASEGT. The J segment lost 4 bases and the V segment lost 4 bases, leaving 7 bases of the junction unmatched.

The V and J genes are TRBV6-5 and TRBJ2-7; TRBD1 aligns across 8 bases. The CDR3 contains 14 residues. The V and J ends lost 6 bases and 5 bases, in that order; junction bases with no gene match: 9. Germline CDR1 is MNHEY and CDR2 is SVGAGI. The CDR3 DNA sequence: TGTGCCAGCAGGGGAACAGGGGGAGTCGACGAGCAGTACTTC. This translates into CASRGTGGVDEQYF.

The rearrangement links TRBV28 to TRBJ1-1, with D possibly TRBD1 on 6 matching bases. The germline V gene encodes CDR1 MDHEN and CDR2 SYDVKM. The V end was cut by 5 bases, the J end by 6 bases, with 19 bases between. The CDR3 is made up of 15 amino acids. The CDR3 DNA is TGTGCCAGCAGTACACTAATGGGGACATGGGCTGAAGCTTTCTTT. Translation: CASSTLMGTWAEAFF.

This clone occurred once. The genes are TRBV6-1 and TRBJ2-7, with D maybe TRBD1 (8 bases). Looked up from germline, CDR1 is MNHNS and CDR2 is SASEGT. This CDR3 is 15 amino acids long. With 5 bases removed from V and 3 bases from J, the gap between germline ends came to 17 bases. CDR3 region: CASSKGGTGDYEQYF. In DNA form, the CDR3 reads TGTGCCAGCAGTAAGGGGGGGACAGGTGACTACGAGCAGTACTTC.

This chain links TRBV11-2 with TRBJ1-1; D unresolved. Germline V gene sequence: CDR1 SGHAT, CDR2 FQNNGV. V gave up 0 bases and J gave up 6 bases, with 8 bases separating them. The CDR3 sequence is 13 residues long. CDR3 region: CASSLDLGSEAFF. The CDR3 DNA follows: TGTGCCAGCAGCTTAGATTTGGGCTCTGAAGCTTTCTTT.

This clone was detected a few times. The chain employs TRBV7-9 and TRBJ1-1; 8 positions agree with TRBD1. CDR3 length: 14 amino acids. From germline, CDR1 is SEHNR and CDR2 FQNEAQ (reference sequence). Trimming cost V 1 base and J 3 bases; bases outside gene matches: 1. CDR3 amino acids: CASSLGTGYTEAFF. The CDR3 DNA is TGTGCCAGCAGCTTAGGGACAGGGTACACTGAAGCTTTCTTT.

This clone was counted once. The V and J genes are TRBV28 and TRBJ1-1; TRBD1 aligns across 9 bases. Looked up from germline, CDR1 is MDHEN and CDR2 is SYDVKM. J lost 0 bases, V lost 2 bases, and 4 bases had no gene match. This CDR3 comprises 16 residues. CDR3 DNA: TGTGCCAGCAGTTTACGACAGGGGGGTTTGAACACTGAAGCTTTCTTT. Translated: CASSLRQGGLNTEAFF.

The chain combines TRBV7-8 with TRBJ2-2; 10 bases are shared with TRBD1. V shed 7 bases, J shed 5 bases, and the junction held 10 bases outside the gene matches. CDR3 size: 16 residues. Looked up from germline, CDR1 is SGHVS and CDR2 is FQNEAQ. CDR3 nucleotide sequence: TGTGCCAGCAACTATAGGGACAGGGGATGGACCGGGGAGCTGTTTTTT. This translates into CASNYRDRGWTGELFF.

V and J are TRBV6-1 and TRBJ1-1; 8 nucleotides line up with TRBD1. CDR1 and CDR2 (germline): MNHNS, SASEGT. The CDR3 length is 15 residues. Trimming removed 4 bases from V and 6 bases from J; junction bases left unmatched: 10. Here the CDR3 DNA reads TGTGCCAGCAGTGCGCTATACCAGGGGGCGCCTGAAGCTTTCTTT. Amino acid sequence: CASSALYQGAPEAFF.

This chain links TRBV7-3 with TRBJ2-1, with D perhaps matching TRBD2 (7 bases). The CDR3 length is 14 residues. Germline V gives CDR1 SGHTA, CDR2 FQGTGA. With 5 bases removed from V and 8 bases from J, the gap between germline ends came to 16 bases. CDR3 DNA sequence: TGTGCCAGCAGCCTCCAAGGGGGGGGCTATGAGCAGTTCTTC. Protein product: CASSLQGGGYEQFF.

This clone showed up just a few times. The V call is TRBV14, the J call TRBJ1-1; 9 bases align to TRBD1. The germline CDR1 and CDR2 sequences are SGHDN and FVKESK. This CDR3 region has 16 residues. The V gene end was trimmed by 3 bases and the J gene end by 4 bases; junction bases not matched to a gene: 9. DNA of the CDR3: TGTGCCAGCAGCCACCGGTTGGGACAGGGAGGCACTGAAGCTTTCTTT. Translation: CASSHRLGQGGTEAFF.

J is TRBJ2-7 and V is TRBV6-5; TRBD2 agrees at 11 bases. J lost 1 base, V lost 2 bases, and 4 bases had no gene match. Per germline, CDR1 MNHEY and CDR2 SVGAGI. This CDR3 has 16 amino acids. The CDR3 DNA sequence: TGTGCCAGCAGTTACGGCGGGACTAGCGGTTCCTACGAGCAGTACTTC. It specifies CASSYGGTSGSYEQYF.

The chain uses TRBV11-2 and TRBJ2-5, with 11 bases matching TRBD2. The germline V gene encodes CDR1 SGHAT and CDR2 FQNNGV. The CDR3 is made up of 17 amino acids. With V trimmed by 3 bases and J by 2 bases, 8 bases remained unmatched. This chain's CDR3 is CASSLSSGLAEQETQYF. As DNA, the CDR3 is TGTGCCAGCAGCTTGTCCTCGGGACTAGCGGAACAAGAGACCCAGTACTTC.

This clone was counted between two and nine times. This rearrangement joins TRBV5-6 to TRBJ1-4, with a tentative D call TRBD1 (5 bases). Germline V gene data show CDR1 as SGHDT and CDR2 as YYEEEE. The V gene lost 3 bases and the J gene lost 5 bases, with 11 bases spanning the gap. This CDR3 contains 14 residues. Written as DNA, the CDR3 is TGTGCCAGCAGCTATGGGGGGGAAAATGAAAAACTGTTTTTT. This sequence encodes CASSYGGENEKLFF.

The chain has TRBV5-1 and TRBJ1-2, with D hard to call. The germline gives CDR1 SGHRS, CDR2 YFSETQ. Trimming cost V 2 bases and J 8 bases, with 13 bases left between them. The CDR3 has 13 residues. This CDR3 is CASSFDRLEGYTF. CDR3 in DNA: TGCGCCAGCAGCTTTGACCGGCTGGAGGGCTACACCTTC.

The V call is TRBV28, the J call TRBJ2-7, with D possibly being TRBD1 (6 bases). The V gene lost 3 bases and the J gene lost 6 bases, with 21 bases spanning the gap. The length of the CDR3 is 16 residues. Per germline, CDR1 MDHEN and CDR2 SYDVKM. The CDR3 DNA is TGTGCCAGCAGTTTCAGGGGTCAGGCCAAAAGCCGCGAGCAGTACTTC. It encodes CASSFRGQAKSREQYF.

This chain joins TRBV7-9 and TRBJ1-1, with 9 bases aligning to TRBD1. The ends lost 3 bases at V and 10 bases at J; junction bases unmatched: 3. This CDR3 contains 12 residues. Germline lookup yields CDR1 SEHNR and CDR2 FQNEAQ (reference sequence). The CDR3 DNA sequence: TGTGCCAGCAGCTTGGACAGGGGCCGAGCTTTCTTT. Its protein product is CASSLDRGRAFF.

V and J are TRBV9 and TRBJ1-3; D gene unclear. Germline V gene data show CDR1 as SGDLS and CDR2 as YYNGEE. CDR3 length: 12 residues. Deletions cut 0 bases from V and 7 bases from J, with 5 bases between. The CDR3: CASSVDANTIYF. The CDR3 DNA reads TGTGCCAGCAGCGTAGACGCGAACACCATATATTTT.